This T cell receptor beta chain derives from a study of blood T cell repertoires in COVID-19. Study as a whole: Donors in the United States, Italy and Spain gave samples during acute or convalescent COVID-19. The cDNA or gDNA used as material had been derived from T cells, B-cell-depleted T cells, or PBMCs.

Per the original data handling: Estimated nucleated cell counts came from reference gene primer amplification. Sequenced by immunoSEQ multiplex PCR; TCRdb stores in-frame clones only, minus some. V and J calls and clone size are copied from that table; D and trimming were computed from the DNA. The sample lists approximately 210,000 clones, 65% to 90% occurring once. Looked up from germline, CDR1 is MGHRA and CDR2 is YSYEKL. The CDR3 consists of 15 residues. V gave up 4 bases and J gave up 4 bases, with 15 bases separating them. J is TRBJ2-3 and V is TRBV4-1; D might be TRBD2 (5 bases). The material sequenced was peripheral blood. The sequence derives from a human donor in a cohort sampled during active COVID-19. CDR3 protein: CASSPGRLRADTQYF. CDR3 nucleotide sequence: TGCGCCAGCAGCCCAGGACGACTGAGGGCAGATACGCAGTATTTT.